This T cell receptor beta chain appears in the sequencing data of a study of blood T cell repertoires in COVID-19. Produced via immunoSEQ multiplex PCR; TCRdb's table is partial and in-frame only. Among about 360,000 clones, roughly 86% were seen once, and the ten largest hold about 2.1%. This receptor was identified in a woman between 35 and 50 years old with acute COVID-19. The material sequenced was PBMCs or T cells enriched from blood (not recorded which).

CDR3 sequence (DNA): TGTGCCAGCAGCCGGGGGGCCGGTCAGCCCCAGCATTTT. As protein: CASSRGAGQPQHF. The chain combines TRBV6-5 with TRBJ1-5; D is possibly TRBD1 (6 bases). The CDR3 loop spans 13 amino acids. V was cut by 6 bases and J by 6 bases, with 12 bases left in between. Looked up from germline, CDR1 is MNHEY and CDR2 is SVGAGI.